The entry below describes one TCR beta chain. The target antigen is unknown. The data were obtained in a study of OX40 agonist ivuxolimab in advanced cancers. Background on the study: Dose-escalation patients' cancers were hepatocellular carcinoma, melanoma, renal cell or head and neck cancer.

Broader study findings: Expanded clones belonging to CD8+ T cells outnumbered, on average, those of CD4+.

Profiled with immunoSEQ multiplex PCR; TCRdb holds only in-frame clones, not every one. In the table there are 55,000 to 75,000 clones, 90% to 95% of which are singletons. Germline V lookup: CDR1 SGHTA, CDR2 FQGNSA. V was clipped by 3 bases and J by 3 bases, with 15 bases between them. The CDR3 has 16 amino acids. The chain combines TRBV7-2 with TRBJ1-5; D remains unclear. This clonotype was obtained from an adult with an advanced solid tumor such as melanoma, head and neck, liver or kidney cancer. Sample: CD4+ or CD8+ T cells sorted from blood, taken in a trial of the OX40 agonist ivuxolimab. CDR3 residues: CASSLLIAGNNQPQHF. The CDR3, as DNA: TGTGCCAGCAGCTTGCTAATAGCGGGGAACAATCAGCCCCAGCATTTT.